This T cell receptor (beta chain) was captured by sequencing in a study of OX40 agonist ivuxolimab in advanced cancers. Study information: Dose-escalation patients had hepatocellular carcinoma, melanoma, renal cell or head and neck cancer. Study-wide findings and caveats: Expanded peripheral T-cell antigen specificity went undetermined.

In regard to this clone: Its specificity is unknown.

The protocol was immunoSEQ multiplex PCR, while the TCRdb copy is restricted to in-frame clones and leaves out a portion. The sample lists 50,000 to 80,000 clones; roughly nine tenths were seen once. Germline V gives CDR1 SGHRS, CDR2 YFSETQ. V was cut by 4 bases and J by 9 bases, with 11 bases left in between. The CDR3 runs 12 residues. The material sequenced was CD4+ or CD8+ T cells sorted from blood, taken in a trial of the OX40 agonist ivuxolimab. This clonotype was obtained from an adult with an advanced solid tumor such as melanoma, head and neck, liver or kidney cancer. The chain links TRBV5-1 to TRBJ2-1; D tentatively reads TRBD1 or TRBD2 (5 bases each). CDR3 coding DNA: TGCGCCAGCAGCGCCATAGGGACTGAGCAGTTCTTC. Protein product: CASSAIGTEQFF.